Described below is a single T cell receptor (beta chain) sequence and its context. Its antigen is unidentified. CDR1 MDHEN and CDR2 SYDVKM come from the germline V gene. Trimming cost V 4 bases and J 5 bases; bases outside gene matches: 10. The CDR3 is 16 residues long. The data derive from a study of CD8+ T cells in alopecia areata. Overall study results and limits: Compared with normal scalp, lesional scalp had higher clonality and more expanded CD8+ clones. Tofacitinib did not eliminate many expanded lesional clones from scalp or blood. Only one nonresponder was present, which leaves the link between baseline CD8+ expansion and response uncertain.

Sample treatment: oral pan-JAK inhibitor, 5-10 mg twice daily. cDNA prepared by RNA extraction and subsequent reverse transcription served as the template for sequencing. Libraries were prepared by immunoSEQ multiplex PCR; TCRdb keeps only in-frame clonotypes and omits some of them. Among approximately 210,000 clones, approximately 67% were seen once, and the ten largest hold 0.95% to 1.5%. The chain recombines TRBV28 with TRBJ1-4; TRBD1 matches 7 bases. Here the sequenced sample was CD4+ T cells sorted from blood, taken at approximately week 44, from a patient treated with tofacitinib. This clonotype was obtained from a human donor with alopecia areata. The CDR3 is CASSSGQAGGNEKLFF. DNA for the CDR3: TGTGCCAGCAGTTCAGGACAGGCCGGCGGGAATGAAAAACTGTTTTTT.